A selection of T cell receptor beta chains follows, all from one sample in a study of blood T cell repertoires in COVID-19. Libraries were prepared by immunoSEQ multiplex PCR; TCRdb keeps only in-frame clonotypes and omits some of them. The sample holds approximately 140,000 clones, approximately 80% seen once. Material: peripheral blood. The source of these receptors is a woman of 80 years or more in a cohort sampled during active or convalescent COVID-19. CDR3s include the opening cysteine and the closing phenylalanine or tryptophan. The D gene is left open where the match is weak. Clone size is stated in some rows and not others, as once, few, many or a class when expanded.

J gene: TRBJ2-5
D gene: TRBD1
V gene: TRBV24-1
clone size: NA
CDR3 protein: CATSESWTGQTQYF
CDR3 DNA: TGTGCCACCAGTGAGTCCTGGACAGGGCAGACCCAGTACTTC

J gene: TRBJ1-2
D gene: NA
V gene: TRBV5-4
clone size: few
CDR3 protein: CASNKGGGHGYGYTF
CDR3 DNA: TGTGCCAGCAATAAGGGCGGGGGGCACGGCTATGGCTACACCTTC

J gene: TRBJ1-6
D gene: NA
V gene: TRBV19
clone size: NA
CDR3 protein: CASRRRPKNNSPLHF
CDR3 DNA: TGTGCCAGTAGACGGAGACCCAAGAATAATTCACCCCTCCACTTT

J gene: TRBJ2-1
D gene: TRBD1
V gene: TRBV20-1
clone size: NA
CDR3 protein: CSATDRVSTNEQFF
CDR3 DNA: TGCAGTGCTACTGACAGGGTCTCTACAAATGAGCAGTTCTTC

J gene: TRBJ1-1
D gene: NA
V gene: TRBV14
clone size: NA
CDR3 protein: CASSQDYLISTEAFF
CDR3 DNA: TGTGCCAGCAGCCAAGACTATCTTATCTCGACTGAAGCTTTCTTT

J gene: TRBJ1-1
D gene: NA
V gene: TRBV12-3/TRBV12-4
clone size: NA
CDR3 protein: CASSAIVTEAFF
CDR3 DNA: TGTGCCAGCAGTGCGATCGTCACTGAAGCTTTCTTT

J gene: TRBJ2-3
D gene: NA
V gene: TRBV18
clone size: NA
CDR3 protein: CASSPPLGGRSTDTQYF
CDR3 DNA: TGTGCCAGCTCACCACCTTTAGGAGGTCGGAGCACAGATACGCAGTATTTT

J gene: TRBJ1-1
D gene: TRBD1
V gene: TRBV7-2
clone size: NA
CDR3 protein: CASSFFGRQGNTEAFF
CDR3 DNA: TGTGCCAGCAGCTTTTTTGGCCGACAGGGGAACACTGAAGCTTTCTTT

J gene: TRBJ1-2
D gene: NA
V gene: TRBV3-1/TRBV3-2
clone size: NA
CDR3 protein: CASSPRIGQRYGYTF
CDR3 DNA: TGTGCCAGCAGCCCGCGGATAGGACAGAGATATGGCTACACCTTC

J gene: TRBJ1-5
D gene: NA
V gene: TRBV28
clone size: NA
CDR3 protein: CASSSPTGLNQPQHF
CDR3 DNA: TGTGCCAGCAGTTCCCCCACAGGGTTAAATCAGCCCCAGCATTTT

J gene: TRBJ2-7
D gene: NA
V gene: TRBV3-1/TRBV3-2
clone size: NA
CDR3 protein: CASSQEREQYF
CDR3 DNA: TGTGCCAGCAGCCAAGAGCGCGAGCAGTACTTC

J gene: TRBJ1-4
D gene: TRBD1
V gene: TRBV7-3
clone size: NA
CDR3 protein: CASSRTGGAGEKLFF
CDR3 DNA: TGTGCCAGCAGCCGTACAGGGGGCGCGGGTGAAAAACTGTTTTTT

J gene: TRBJ2-3
D gene: TRBD2
V gene: TRBV6-2/TRBV6-3
clone size: NA
CDR3 protein: CASSFGVLAGSTDTQYF
CDR3 DNA: TGTGCCAGCAGCTTTGGGGTGCTAGCGGGGAGCACAGATACGCAGTATTTT

J gene: TRBJ2-3
D gene: NA
V gene: TRBV5-1
clone size: NA
CDR3 protein: CASSSAMTSTDTQYF
CDR3 DNA: TGCGCCAGCAGCTCCGCGATGACTAGCACAGATACGCAGTATTTT

J gene: TRBJ1-5
D gene: NA
V gene: TRBV7-2
clone size: NA
CDR3 protein: CASSLGVGAAQPQHF
CDR3 DNA: TGTGCCAGCAGCTTAGGGGTAGGGGCGGCGCAGCCCCAGCATTTT

J gene: TRBJ1-2
D gene: TRBD1
V gene: TRBV28
clone size: NA
CDR3 protein: CASSDWTGGAGYGGYTF
CDR3 DNA: TGTGCCAGCAGTGACTGGACAGGGGGCGCAGGGTACGGTGGCTACACCTTC

J gene: TRBJ2-5
D gene: NA
V gene: TRBV9
clone size: NA
CDR3 protein: CASSVGPGGEETQYF
CDR3 DNA: TGTGCCAGCAGCGTAGGGCCCGGAGGGGAAGAGACCCAGTACTTC

J gene: TRBJ2-7
D gene: NA
V gene: TRBV5-1
clone size: NA
CDR3 protein: CASTSELAGLAEQYF
CDR3 DNA: TGCGCCAGCACCTCAGAATTGGCCGGACTCGCCGAGCAGTACTTC

J gene: TRBJ1-1
D gene: NA
V gene: TRBV14
clone size: NA
CDR3 protein: CASSQVGRGGTEAFF
CDR3 DNA: TGTGCCAGCAGCCAAGTGGGTAGAGGGGGCACTGAAGCTTTCTTT

J gene: TRBJ1-1
D gene: TRBD1
V gene: TRBV13
clone size: NA
CDR3 protein: CASSPWTGGPNTEAFF
CDR3 DNA: TGTGCCAGCAGCCCTTGGACAGGGGGCCCGAACACTGAAGCTTTCTTT

J gene: TRBJ1-4
D gene: NA
V gene: TRBV29-1
clone size: NA
CDR3 protein: CSVTSTNEKLFF
CDR3 DNA: TGCAGCGTGACTTCAACTAATGAAAAACTGTTTTTT

J gene: TRBJ1-1
D gene: TRBD1
V gene: TRBV19
clone size: NA
CDR3 protein: CASSYRDRGTRHMNTEAFF
CDR3 DNA: TGTGCCAGTAGTTACCGGGACAGGGGGACCCGTCACATGAACACTGAAGCTTTCTTT

J gene: TRBJ2-4
D gene: NA
V gene: TRBV6-2/TRBV6-3
clone size: NA
CDR3 protein: CASRYPTGSAKNIQYF
CDR3 DNA: TGTGCCAGCAGATACCCCACAGGGTCAGCCAAAAACATTCAGTACTTC

J gene: TRBJ2-2
D gene: TRBD1
V gene: TRBV9
clone size: NA
CDR3 protein: CASRRQGGTGELFF
CDR3 DNA: TGTGCCAGCAGAAGACAGGGTGGAACCGGGGAGCTGTTTTTT

J gene: TRBJ1-1
D gene: NA
V gene: TRBV7-2
clone size: NA
CDR3 protein: CASSPSRVQYTEAFF
CDR3 DNA: TGTGCCAGCAGCCCCAGCAGGGTACAGTACACTGAAGCTTTCTTT

J gene: TRBJ2-1
D gene: NA
V gene: TRBV29-1
clone size: once
CDR3 protein: CSVSLDSYNEQFF
CDR3 DNA: TGCAGCGTTTCCCTAGACTCCTACAATGAGCAGTTCTTC

J gene: TRBJ2-1
D gene: TRBD2
V gene: TRBV19
clone size: NA
CDR3 protein: CASSTTSSHAYNEQFF
CDR3 DNA: TGTGCCAGTAGTACGACTAGCTCCCACGCCTACAATGAGCAGTTCTTC

J gene: TRBJ1-1
D gene: NA
V gene: TRBV7-3
clone size: NA
CDR3 protein: CASSLTANTEAFF
CDR3 DNA: TGTGCCAGCAGCTTGACAGCGAACACTGAAGCTTTCTTT

J gene: TRBJ1-2
D gene: NA
V gene: TRBV3-1/TRBV3-2
clone size: few
CDR3 protein: CASSLQNPNYGYTF
CDR3 DNA: TGTGCCAGCAGCTTACAGAACCCTAACTATGGCTACACCTTC

J gene: TRBJ1-3
D gene: NA
V gene: TRBV19
clone size: NA
CDR3 protein: CASSIVGVWTPGNTIYF
CDR3 DNA: TGTGCCAGTAGTATAGTTGGTGTATGGACTCCTGGAAACACCATATATTTT

J gene: TRBJ2-3
D gene: TRBD1
V gene: TRBV6-4
clone size: few
CDR3 protein: CASSDPIQGDTQYF
CDR3 DNA: TGTGCCAGCAGTGACCCTATACAGGGGGATACGCAGTATTTT

J gene: TRBJ2-1
D gene: TRBD1
V gene: TRBV7-2
clone size: NA
CDR3 protein: CASSLGQGVRDEQFF
CDR3 DNA: TGTGCCAGCAGCTTAGGACAGGGGGTAAGGGATGAGCAGTTCTTC

J gene: TRBJ2-5
D gene: NA
V gene: TRBV6-5
clone size: NA
CDR3 protein: CASSWTFKETQYF
CDR3 DNA: TGTGCCAGCAGTTGGACTTTTAAAGAGACCCAGTACTTC

J gene: TRBJ1-2
D gene: NA
V gene: TRBV5-1
clone size: NA
CDR3 protein: CASRSRPNYGYTF
CDR3 DNA: TGCGCCAGCCGGTCGCGCCCTAACTATGGCTACACCTTC

J gene: TRBJ2-7
D gene: NA
V gene: TRBV30
clone size: NA
CDR3 protein: CAWSVGGDSYEQYF
CDR3 DNA: TGTGCCTGGAGTGTAGGAGGGGATTCCTACGAGCAGTACTTC

J gene: TRBJ2-3
D gene: TRBD2
V gene: TRBV19
clone size: once
CDR3 protein: CASRKSGATDTQYF
CDR3 DNA: TGTGCCAGTAGGAAAAGCGGGGCCACAGATACGCAGTATTTT

J gene: TRBJ2-3
D gene: NA
V gene: TRBV3-1/TRBV3-2
clone size: NA
CDR3 protein: CASSQDGSSADTQYF
CDR3 DNA: TGTGCCAGCAGCCAAGATGGATCTAGCGCAGATACGCAGTATTTT

J gene: TRBJ1-2
D gene: NA
V gene: TRBV6-6
clone size: NA
CDR3 protein: CASREYGYTF
CDR3 DNA: TGTGCCAGCAGGGAGTATGGCTACACCTTC

J gene: TRBJ1-2
D gene: TRBD1
V gene: TRBV5-4
clone size: NA
CDR3 protein: CASSLGTGGRYGYTF
CDR3 DNA: TGTGCCAGCAGCTTGGGGACAGGGGGGAGGTATGGCTACACCTTC

J gene: TRBJ1-2
D gene: TRBD1
V gene: TRBV2
clone size: NA
CDR3 protein: CASSDRDRTGGSSGRGYTF
CDR3 DNA: TGTGCCAGCAGTGACAGGGACAGGACAGGGGGCTCGTCAGGACGTGGCTACACCTTC

J gene: TRBJ1-2
D gene: TRBD1
V gene: TRBV28
clone size: once
CDR3 protein: CASTGTGGYGYTF
CDR3 DNA: TGTGCCAGCACCGGGACAGGGGGTTATGGCTACACCTTC

J gene: TRBJ1-5
D gene: TRBD1
V gene: TRBV18
clone size: NA
CDR3 protein: CASSPNRGRNQPQHF
CDR3 DNA: TGTGCCAGCTCACCAAACAGGGGGCGAAATCAGCCCCAGCATTTT

J gene: TRBJ1-2
D gene: NA
V gene: TRBV15
clone size: NA
CDR3 protein: CATSRLDSYGYTF
CDR3 DNA: TGTGCCACCAGCAGATTAGACAGCTACGGCTACACCTTC

J gene: TRBJ2-4
D gene: TRBD2
V gene: TRBV9
clone size: once
CDR3 protein: CASSPGGGNIQYF
CDR3 DNA: TGTGCCAGCAGCCCCGGGGGGGGAAACATTCAGTACTTC

J gene: TRBJ1-1
D gene: TRBD1
V gene: TRBV3-1/TRBV3-2
clone size: NA
CDR3 protein: CASSHQGANAEAFF
CDR3 DNA: TGTGCCAGCAGCCATCAGGGGGCGAACGCTGAAGCTTTCTTT

J gene: TRBJ2-3
D gene: TRBD2
V gene: TRBV9
clone size: NA
CDR3 protein: CASTPLRGAFTDTQYF
CDR3 DNA: TGTGCCAGCACCCCTTTGCGGGGGGCCTTCACAGATACGCAGTATTTT

J gene: TRBJ1-2
D gene: TRBD1
V gene: TRBV7-3
clone size: NA
CDR3 protein: CASSRTGGVGLNYGYTF
CDR3 DNA: TGTGCCAGCAGCCGAACAGGGGGCGTGGGACTTAACTATGGCTACACCTTC